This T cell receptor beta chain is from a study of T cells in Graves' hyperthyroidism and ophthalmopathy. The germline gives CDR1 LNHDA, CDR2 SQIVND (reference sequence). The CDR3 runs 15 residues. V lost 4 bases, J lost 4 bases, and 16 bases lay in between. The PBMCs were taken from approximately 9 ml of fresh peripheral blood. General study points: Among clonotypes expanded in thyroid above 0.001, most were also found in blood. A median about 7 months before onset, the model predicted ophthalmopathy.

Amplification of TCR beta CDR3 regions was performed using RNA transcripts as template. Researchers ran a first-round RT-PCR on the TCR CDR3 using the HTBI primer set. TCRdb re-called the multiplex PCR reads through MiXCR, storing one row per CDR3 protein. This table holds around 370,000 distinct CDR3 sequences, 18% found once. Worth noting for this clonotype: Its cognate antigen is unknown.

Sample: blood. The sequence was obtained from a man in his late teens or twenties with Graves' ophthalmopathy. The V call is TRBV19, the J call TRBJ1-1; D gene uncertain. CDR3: CASSTSGGGGTEAFF. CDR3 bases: TGTGCCAGTAGTACATCCGGTGGAGGAGGCACTGAAGCTTTCTTT.